This T cell receptor beta chain came from a study of Ad26.COV2.S vaccination and SARS-CoV-2 variants. Study-wide context: Doses of Ad26.COV2.S were injected into muscle once or twice, 56 days apart.

Study-level results: Quantification of TCR breadth and depth may have yielded underestimates of total T cell responses. Among vaccine recipients, spike-specific TCR breadth exceeded that of placebo recipients.

This CDR3 has 15 residues. Trimming took 4 bases from V and 0 from J; bases not matched to a gene: 4. CDR1 LGHNA and CDR2 YNFKEQ come from the germline V gene. Worth noting for this clone: Its specificity is unknown.

Treatment reported: 15 to 20 received Ad26.COV2.S at low or high dose, single or two shots; roughly five received placebo; per-sample allocation not given. Repertoires come from day 63 after the first vaccine or placebo injection. Whoever gave the sample was an adult aged 18-55 years in Boston. Assay used: immunoSEQ multiplex PCR; TCRdb lists only in-frame clones, some missing. The sample holds around 320,000 clones, approximately 80% seen once. The source of this sequence is a person aged 18-65 years who received the Ad26.COV2.S COVID-19 vaccine or a placebo. The chain joins TRBV4-2 to TRBJ1-2; 8 bases align to TRBD1. The starting material was peripheral blood, obtained in a trial of Ad26.COV2.S vaccine versus placebo. The CDR3 sequence is CASSRDRTTNYGYTF. CDR3 sequence (DNA): TGTGCCAGCAGCCGGGACAGGACGACTAACTATGGCTACACCTTC.